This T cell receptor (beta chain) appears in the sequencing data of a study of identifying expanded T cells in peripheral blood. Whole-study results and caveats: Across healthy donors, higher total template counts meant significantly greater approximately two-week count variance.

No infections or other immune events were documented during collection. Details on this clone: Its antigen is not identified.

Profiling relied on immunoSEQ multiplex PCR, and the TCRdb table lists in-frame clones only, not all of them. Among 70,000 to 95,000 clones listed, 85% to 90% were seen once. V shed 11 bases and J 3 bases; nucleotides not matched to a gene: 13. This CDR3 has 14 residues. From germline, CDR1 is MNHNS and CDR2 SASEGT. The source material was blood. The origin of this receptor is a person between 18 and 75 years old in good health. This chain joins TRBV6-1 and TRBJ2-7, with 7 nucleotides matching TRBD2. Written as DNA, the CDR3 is TGTGCCCCCACGGACGGGAGGACATACTACGAGCAGTACTTC. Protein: CAPTDGRTYYEQYF.